This T cell receptor (beta chain) was profiled in a study of cytomegalovirus exposure and HLA in healthy donors. 60 Vbeta and 13 Jbeta primers were used in PCR. Method: immunoSEQ multiplex PCR; TCRdb's copy keeps in-frame clones and lacks some. Of some 160,000 clones in the sample, 77% were seen once. In the case of this clone: Its specificity is not known.

Healthy bone marrow donors made up the donors. Trimming stripped 6 bases from V and 5 bases from J, with 13 bases between. The CDR3 spans 13 residues. Germline-derived CDR1 and CDR2 are MNHEY and SVGAGI. Regarding the study as a whole: Later findings reportedly placed an Asian-associated ancestry cluster below the approximately 670-donor mean for N-insertions. TCR beta V- and J-gene trimming was later associated with a missense DCLRE1C variant.

The TCR originated in a woman aged 25-40 years in good health and CMV-seronegative. The chain is built from TRBV6-5 and TRBJ2-5; the D gene is possibly TRBD1 (6 bases). What was sequenced was PBMCs. The CDR3 coding sequence is TGTGCCAGCAGCGGGACAAATCGGGAGACCCAGTACTTC. Its translation is CASSGTNRETQYF.